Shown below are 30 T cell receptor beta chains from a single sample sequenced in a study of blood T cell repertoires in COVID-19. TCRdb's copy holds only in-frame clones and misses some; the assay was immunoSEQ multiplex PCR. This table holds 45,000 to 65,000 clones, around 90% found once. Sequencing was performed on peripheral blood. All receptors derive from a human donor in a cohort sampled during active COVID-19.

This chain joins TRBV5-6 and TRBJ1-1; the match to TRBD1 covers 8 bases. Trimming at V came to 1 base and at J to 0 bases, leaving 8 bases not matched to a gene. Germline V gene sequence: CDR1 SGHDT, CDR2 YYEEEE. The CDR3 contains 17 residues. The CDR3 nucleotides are TGTGCCAGCAGCTTGTGGGGGACAGGAGCCATGAACACTGAAGCTTTCTTT. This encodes CASSLWGTGAMNTEAFF.

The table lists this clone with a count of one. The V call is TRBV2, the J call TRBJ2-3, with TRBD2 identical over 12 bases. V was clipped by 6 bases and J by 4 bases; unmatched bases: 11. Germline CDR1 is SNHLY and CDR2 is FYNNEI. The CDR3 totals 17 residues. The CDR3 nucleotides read TGTGCCAGCAGGCCCGGCCTAGCGGGGGGGCTCGCAGATACGCAGTATTTT. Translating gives CASRPGLAGGLADTQYF.

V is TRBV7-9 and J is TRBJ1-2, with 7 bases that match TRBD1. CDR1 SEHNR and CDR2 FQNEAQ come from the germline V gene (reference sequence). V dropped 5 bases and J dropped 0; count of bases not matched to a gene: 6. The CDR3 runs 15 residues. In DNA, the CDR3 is TGTGCCAGCAGCCTCCCGGGACAGACTAACTATGGCTACACCTTC. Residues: CASSLPGQTNYGYTF.

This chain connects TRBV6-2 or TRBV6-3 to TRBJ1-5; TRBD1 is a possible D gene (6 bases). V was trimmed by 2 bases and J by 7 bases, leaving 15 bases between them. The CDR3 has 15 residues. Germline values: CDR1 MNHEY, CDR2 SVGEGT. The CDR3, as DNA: TGTGCCAGCAGTTACGGACAGTCTAAGGCCCAGCCCCAGCATTTT. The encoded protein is CASSYGQSKAQPQHF.

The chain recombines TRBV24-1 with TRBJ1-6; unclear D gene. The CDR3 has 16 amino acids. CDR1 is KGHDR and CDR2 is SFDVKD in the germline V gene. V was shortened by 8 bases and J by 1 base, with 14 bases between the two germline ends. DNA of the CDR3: TGTGCCACCATAAGCCGGCGGGAGTCCTATAATTCACCCCTCCACTTT. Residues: CATISRRESYNSPLHF.

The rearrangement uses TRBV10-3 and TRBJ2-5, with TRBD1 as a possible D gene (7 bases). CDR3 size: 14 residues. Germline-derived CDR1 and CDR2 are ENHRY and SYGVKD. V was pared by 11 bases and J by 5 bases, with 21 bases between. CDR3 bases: TGTGCCCATTCGGGCGGGGCCAGGGGGGAGACCCAGTACTTC. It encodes CAHSGGARGETQYF.

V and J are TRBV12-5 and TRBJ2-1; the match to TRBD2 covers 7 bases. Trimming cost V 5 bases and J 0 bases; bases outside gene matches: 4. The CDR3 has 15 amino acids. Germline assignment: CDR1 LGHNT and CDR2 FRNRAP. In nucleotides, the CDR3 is TGTGCTAGTGGTACAGAGCGGGGCTCCTACAATGAGCAGTTCTTC. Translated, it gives CASGTERGSYNEQFF.

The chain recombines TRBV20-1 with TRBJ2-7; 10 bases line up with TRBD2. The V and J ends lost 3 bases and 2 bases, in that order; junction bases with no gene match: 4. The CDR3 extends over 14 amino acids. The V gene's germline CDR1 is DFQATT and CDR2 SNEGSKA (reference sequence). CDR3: CSASRLAGAYEQYF. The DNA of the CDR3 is TGCAGTGCTAGTCGGCTAGCGGGGGCCTACGAGCAGTACTTC.

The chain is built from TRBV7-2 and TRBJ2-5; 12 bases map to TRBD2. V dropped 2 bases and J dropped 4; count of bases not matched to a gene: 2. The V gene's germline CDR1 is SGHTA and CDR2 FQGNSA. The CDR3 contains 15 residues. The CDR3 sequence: CASSLPSGGAETQYF. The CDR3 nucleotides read TGTGCCAGCAGCTTACCTAGCGGGGGGGCAGAGACCCAGTACTTC.

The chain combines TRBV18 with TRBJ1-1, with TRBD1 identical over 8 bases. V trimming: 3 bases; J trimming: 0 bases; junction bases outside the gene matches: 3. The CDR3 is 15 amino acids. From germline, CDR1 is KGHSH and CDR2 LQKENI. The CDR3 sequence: CASSPGQAMNTEAFF. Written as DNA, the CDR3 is TGTGCCAGCTCACCGGGACAGGCTATGAACACTGAAGCTTTCTTT.

This CDR3 is CASSIPGQGNEKLFF. The CDR3 DNA follows: TGTGCCAGTAGTATACCTGGACAGGGTAATGAAAAACTGTTTTTT. The chain is built from TRBV19 and TRBJ1-4, with TRBD1 identical over 8 bases. CDR1 and CDR2 from the germline V gene are LNHDA and SQIVND (reference sequence). The CDR3 spans 15 residues. Trimming removed 2 bases from V and 4 bases from J; junction bases left unmatched: 3.

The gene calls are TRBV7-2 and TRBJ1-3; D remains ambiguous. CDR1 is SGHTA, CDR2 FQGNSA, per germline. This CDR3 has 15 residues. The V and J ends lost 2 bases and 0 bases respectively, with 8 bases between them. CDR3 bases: TGTGCCAGCAGCTTAAGTTCCGGCTCTGGAAACACCATATATTTT. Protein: CASSLSSGSGNTIYF.

As DNA, the CDR3 is TGTGCCAGCAGCTTGACCGGGACAGGTAACCAAGAGACCCAGTACTTC. Translation gives CASSLTGTGNQETQYF. The V call is TRBV7-8, the J call TRBJ2-5, with TRBD1 matching 8 bases. The germline CDR1 and CDR2 sequences are SGHVS and FQNEAQ. This CDR3 has 16 residues. V lost 3 bases and J lost 0; bases outside the gene matches: 6.

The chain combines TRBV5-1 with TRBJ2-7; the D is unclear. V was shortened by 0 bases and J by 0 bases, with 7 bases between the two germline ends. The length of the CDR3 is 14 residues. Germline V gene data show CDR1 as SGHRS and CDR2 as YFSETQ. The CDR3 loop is CASSLALSSYEQYF. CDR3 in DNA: TGCGCCAGCAGCTTGGCGCTGAGCTCCTACGAGCAGTACTTC.

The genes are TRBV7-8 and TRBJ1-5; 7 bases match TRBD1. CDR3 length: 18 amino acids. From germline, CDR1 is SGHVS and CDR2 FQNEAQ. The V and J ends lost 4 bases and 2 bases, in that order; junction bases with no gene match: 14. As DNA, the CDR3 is TGTGCCAGCAGCTCCATGATCGTAGGGGGCTTTGGCAATCAGCCCCAGCATTTT. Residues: CASSSMIVGGFGNQPQHF.

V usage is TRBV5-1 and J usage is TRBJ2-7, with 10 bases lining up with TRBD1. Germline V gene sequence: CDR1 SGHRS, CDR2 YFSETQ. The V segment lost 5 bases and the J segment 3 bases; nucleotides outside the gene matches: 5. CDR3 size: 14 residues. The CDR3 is CASSFGTGDYEQYF. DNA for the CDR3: TGCGCCAGCAGTTTTGGGACAGGGGACTACGAGCAGTACTTC.

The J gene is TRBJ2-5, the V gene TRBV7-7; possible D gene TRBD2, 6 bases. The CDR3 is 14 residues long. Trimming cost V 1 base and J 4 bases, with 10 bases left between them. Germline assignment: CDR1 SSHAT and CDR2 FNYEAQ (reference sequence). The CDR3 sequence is CASSLGGGAETQYF. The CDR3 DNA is TGTGCCAGCAGCTTAGGAGGAGGGGCAGAGACCCAGTACTTC. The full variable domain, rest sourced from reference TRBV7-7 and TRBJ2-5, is GAGVSQSPRYKVTKRGQDVTLRCDPISSHATLYWYQQALGQGPEFLTYFNYEAQPDKSGLPSDRFSAERPEGSISTLTIQRTEQRDSAMYRCASSLGGGAETQYFGPGTRLLVL.

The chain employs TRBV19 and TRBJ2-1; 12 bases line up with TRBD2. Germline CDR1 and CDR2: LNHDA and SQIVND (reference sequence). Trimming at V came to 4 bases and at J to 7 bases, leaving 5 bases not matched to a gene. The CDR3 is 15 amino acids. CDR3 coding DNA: TGTGCCAGTAGTACTAGCGGGGGGGCCCGGAATGAGCAGTTCTTC. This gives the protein CASSTSGGARNEQFF.

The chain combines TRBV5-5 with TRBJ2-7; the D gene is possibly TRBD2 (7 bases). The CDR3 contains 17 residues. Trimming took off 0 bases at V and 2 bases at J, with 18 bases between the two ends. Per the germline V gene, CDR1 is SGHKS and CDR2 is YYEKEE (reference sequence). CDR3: CASSLALWGGQAYEQYF. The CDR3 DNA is TGTGCCAGCAGCTTGGCACTCTGGGGGGGGCAAGCCTACGAGCAGTACTTC.

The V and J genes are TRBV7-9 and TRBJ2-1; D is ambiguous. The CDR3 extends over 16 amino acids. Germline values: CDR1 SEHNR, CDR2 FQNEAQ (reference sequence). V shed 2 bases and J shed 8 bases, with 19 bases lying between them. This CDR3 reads CASSLNQVIGTDEQFF. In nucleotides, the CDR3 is TGTGCCAGCAGCTTAAATCAGGTGATCGGAACGGATGAGCAGTTCTTC.

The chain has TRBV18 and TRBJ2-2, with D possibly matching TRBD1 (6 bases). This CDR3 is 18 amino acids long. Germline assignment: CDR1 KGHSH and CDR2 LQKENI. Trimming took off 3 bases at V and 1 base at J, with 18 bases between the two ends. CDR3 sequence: CASSPRGVGQQNTGELFF. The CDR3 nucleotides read TGTGCCAGCTCACCCCGGGGTGTAGGACAGCAGAACACCGGGGAGCTGTTTTTT.

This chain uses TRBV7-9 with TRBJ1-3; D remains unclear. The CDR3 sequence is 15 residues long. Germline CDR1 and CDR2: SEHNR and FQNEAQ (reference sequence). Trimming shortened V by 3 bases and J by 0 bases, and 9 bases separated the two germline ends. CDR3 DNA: TGTGCCAGCAGCTTTCAGCGAAGCTCTGGAAACACCATATATTTT. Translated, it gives CASSFQRSSGNTIYF.

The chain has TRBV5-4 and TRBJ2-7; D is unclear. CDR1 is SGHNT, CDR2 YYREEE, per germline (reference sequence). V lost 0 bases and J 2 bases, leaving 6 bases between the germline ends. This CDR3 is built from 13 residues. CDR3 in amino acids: CASSLGSTYEQYF. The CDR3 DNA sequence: TGTGCCAGCAGCTTGGGCAGTACCTACGAGCAGTACTTC.

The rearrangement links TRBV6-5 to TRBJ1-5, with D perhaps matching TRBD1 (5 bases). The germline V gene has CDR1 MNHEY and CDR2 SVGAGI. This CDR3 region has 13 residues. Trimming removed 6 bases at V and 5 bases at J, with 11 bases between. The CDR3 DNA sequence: TGTGCCAGCAGCCAGACAGTCTATCAGCCCCAGCATTTT. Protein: CASSQTVYQPQHF.

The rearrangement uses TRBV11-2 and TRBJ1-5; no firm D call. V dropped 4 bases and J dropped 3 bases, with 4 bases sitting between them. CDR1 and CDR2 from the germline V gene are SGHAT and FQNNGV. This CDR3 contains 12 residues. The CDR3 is CASSSNNQPQHF. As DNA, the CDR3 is TGTGCCAGCAGCTCCAACAATCAGCCCCAGCATTTT.

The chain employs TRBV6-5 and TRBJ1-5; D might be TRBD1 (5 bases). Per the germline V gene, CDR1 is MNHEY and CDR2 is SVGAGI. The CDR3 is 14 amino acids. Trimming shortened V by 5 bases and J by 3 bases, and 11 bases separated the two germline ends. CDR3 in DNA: TGTGCCAGCAGTCGGAGGGGTGACAATCAGCCCCAGCATTTT. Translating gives CASSRRGDNQPQHF.

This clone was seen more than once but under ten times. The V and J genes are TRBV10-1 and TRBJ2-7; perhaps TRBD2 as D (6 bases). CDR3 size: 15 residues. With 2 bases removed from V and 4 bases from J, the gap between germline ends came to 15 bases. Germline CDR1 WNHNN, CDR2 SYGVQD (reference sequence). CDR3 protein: CASSERRGRGYEQYF. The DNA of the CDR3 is TGCGCCAGCAGTGAGCGGAGGGGAAGGGGATACGAGCAGTACTTC.

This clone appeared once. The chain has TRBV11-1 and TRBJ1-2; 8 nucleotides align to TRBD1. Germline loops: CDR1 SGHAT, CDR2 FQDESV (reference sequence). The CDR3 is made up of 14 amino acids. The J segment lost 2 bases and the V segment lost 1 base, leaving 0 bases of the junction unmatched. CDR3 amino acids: CASSLDRGNYGYTF. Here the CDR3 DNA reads TGTGCCAGCAGCTTAGACAGGGGGAACTATGGCTACACCTTC.

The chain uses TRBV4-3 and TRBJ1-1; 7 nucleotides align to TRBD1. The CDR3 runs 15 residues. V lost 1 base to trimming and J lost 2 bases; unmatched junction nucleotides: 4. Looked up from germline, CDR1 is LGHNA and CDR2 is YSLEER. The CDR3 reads CASSQADRANTEAFF. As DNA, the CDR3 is TGCGCCAGCAGCCAAGCCGACAGGGCCAACACTGAAGCTTTCTTT.

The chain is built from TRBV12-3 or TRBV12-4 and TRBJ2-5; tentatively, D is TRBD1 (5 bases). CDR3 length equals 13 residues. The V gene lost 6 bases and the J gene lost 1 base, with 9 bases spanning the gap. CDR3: CASRITGQETQYF. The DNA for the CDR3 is TGTGCCAGCAGGATTACAGGCCAAGAGACCCAGTACTTC.